This T cell receptor (beta chain) was documented in a study of T-cell reconstitution after alpha-beta-depleted transplantation in children. Study-level results: Some patients' high day-60 TCRbeta diversity was traced to surviving recipient T cells and thymic progenitors.

There are 14 residues in the CDR3. V lost 4 bases to trimming and J lost 1 base; unmatched junction nucleotides: 4. Germline V gene sequence: CDR1 SQVTM, CDR2 ANQGSEA. The TCRbeta library incorporated unique molecular identifiers. TCRdb reanalysed the PCR reads using MiXCR and keeps one entry per CDR3 protein. The sample has hundreds of thousands of distinct CDR3 sequences; roughly 25% are singletons. This clonotype has more than one count but fewer than ten. Antigen: not known. Sequenced material: PBMCs, taken before TCRalphabeta/CD19-depleted stem cell transplant. The chain couples TRBV29-1 to TRBJ1-5; 7 bases line up with TRBD1. This TCR came from a girl aged 2 to 9 with Fanconi anemia, due to receive a stem cell transplant. The CDR3 here is CSVGGGLSNQPQHF. The CDR3 DNA is TGCAGCGTTGGAGGGGGCCTGAGCAATCAGCCCCAGCATTTT.